The sequence of this T cell receptor beta chain was determined in a study of blood T cell repertoires in COVID-19. Study information: The United States, Italy and Spain were the sources of the acute and convalescent COVID-19 samples.

Libraries were prepared by immunoSEQ multiplex PCR; TCRdb keeps only in-frame clonotypes and omits some of them. The sample yields approximately 280,000 clones, roughly nine tenths seen once. The CDR3 has 13 residues. The V gene lost 2 bases and the J gene lost 8 bases, with 10 bases spanning the gap. In germline, CDR1 is ENHRY, CDR2 SYGVKD. The sequenced material came from peripheral blood. The gene calls are TRBV10-3 and TRBJ2-1; D unresolved. The source is a man aged 45-60 years with acute or convalescent COVID-19. The CDR3 region has the DNA TGTGCCATCAGTGAGGACCCCCGGGATGAGCAGTTCTTC. Translation gives CAISEDPRDEQFF.